Here is one T cell receptor (beta chain) with its context. Its target is not known. This entry is derived from a study of a mutant IDH1 vaccine in newly diagnosed glioma. Study summary: Investigators started vaccination 4-6 weeks after radiotherapy alone, or with temozolomide cycles. Patients got radiotherapy, temozolomide, or both beforehand, and most got both.

Assay: immunoSEQ multiplex PCR; the TCRdb copy retains only in-frame clones and omits some. This repertoire shows around 44,000 clones, around 80% found once; its top ten account for roughly 6.8%. This sample's time point: week 35, safety follow-up. Vaccinated patients received 300 ug of mutant IDH1 20-mer peptide per dose, with topical imiquimod. Donors harbored newly found WHO grade 3 or 4 IDH1-mutant, ATRX-lost astrocytomas. The CDR3 loop spans 16 amino acids. The V gene lost 7 bases and the J gene lost 7 bases, with 26 bases spanning the gap. Germline CDR1 reads PRHDT; CDR2 reads FYEKMQ (reference sequence). Study-wide points: No link was apparently found between pseudoprogression and changes in top peripheral T cell clonotypes.

This specimen consisted of PBMCs, obtained from a glioma patient whose treatment included an IDH1 peptide vaccine. The chain joins TRBV13 to TRBJ2-7, with D maybe TRBD1 (5 bases). The sequence was collected from a man in his forties with glioma. The CDR3 region has the DNA TGTGCCAGCACCGTACTCCAGGGTGACCTAACCCCTGAGCAGTACTTC. Protein product: CASTVLQGDLTPEQYF.